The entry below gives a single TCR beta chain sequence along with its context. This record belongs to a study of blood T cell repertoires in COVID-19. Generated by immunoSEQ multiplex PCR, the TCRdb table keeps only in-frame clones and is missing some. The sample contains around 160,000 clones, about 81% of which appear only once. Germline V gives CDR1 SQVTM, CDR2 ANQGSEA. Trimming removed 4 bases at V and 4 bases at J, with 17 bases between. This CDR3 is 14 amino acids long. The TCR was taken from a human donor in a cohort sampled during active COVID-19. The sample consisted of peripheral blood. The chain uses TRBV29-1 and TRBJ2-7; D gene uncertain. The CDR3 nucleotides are TGCAGCGTTGCATTGGCGGAACGTTCTTACGAGCAGTACTTC. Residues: CSVALAERSYEQYF.